This is a list of T cell receptor beta chains from one sample in a study of blood T cell repertoires in COVID-19. Produced via immunoSEQ multiplex PCR; TCRdb's table is partial and in-frame only. The table shows around 290,000 clones, with approximately 85% occurring only once. Sequencing was carried out using PBMCs or T cells enriched from blood (not recorded which). These receptors were collected from a woman in her 30s who had recovered from COVID-19. The CDR3 runs from the conserved cysteine through the conserved F or W. D genes are given only for firm matches. The size entry is marked missing in some rows and otherwise reads once, few, many or a size class.

>TRBD1|.|TRBJ1-5|TRBV27
CASSPYTGANQPQHF
TGTGCCAGCAGCCCTTACACAGGGGCCAATCAGCCCCAGCATTTT
>.|.|TRBJ2-5|TRBV21-1
CASSKIDSWETQYF
TGTGCCAGCAGCAAAATCGACAGCTGGGAGACCCAGTACTTC
>.|.|TRBJ1-1|TRBV14
CASSQDRGTEAFF
TGTGCCAGCAGCCAAGATCGCGGCACTGAAGCTTTCTTT
>.|.|TRBJ1-4|TRBV9
CASSGGGSGNEKLFF
TGTGCCAGCAGCGGAGGAGGTAGTGGGAATGAAAAACTGTTTTTT
>TRBD2|few|TRBJ2-1|TRBV7-3
CASSKGLAGDQFF
TGTGCCAGCAGCAAGGGACTAGCGGGAGATCAGTTCTTC
>.|few|TRBJ1-2|TRBV9
CASSPQGQVKSANYGYTF
TGTGCCAGCAGCCCTCAGGGGCAGGTTAAATCGGCTAACTATGGCTACACCTTC
>.|.|TRBJ1-1|TRBV29-1
CSVEDWSSGKVNTEAFF
TGCAGCGTTGAAGATTGGAGTTCGGGAAAAGTGAACACTGAAGCTTTCTTT
>TRBD1|few|TRBJ1-5|TRBV29-1
CSAGTGEHQPQHF
TGCAGCGCTGGGACAGGGGAACATCAGCCCCAGCATTTT
>.|.|TRBJ1-2|TRBV18
CASSPPDRPLGTF
TGTGCCAGCTCACCACCTGACAGGCCTCTCGGGACCTTC
>TRBD1|.|TRBJ1-3|TRBV19
CATTDRSSGNTIYF
TGTGCCACAACGGACAGGAGCTCTGGAAACACCATATATTTT
>.|.|TRBJ1-1|TRBV10-1
CASRLYTEAFF
TGCGCCAGCAGACTTTACACTGAAGCTTTCTTT
>TRBD1|.|TRBJ2-3|TRBV9
CASSGMGTATDTQYF
TGTGCCAGCAGCGGTATGGGGACAGCCACAGATACGCAGTATTTT
>.|.|TRBJ2-1|TRBV9
CASTPNVQAYNEQFF
TGTGCCAGCACCCCAAACGTGCAGGCCTACAATGAGCAGTTCTTC
>.|.|TRBJ1-2|TRBV29-1
CSVVITGRYTF
TGCAGCGTTGTTATAACAGGGCGCTACACCTTC
>TRBD2|.|TRBJ2-1|TRBV28
CASESGRTYNEQFF
TGTGCCAGCGAGAGCGGGAGAACTTACAATGAGCAGTTCTTC
>TRBD1|.|TRBJ1-5|TRBV19
CASSIDRDSYQPQHF
TGTGCCAGTAGTATAGATCGGGACAGTTATCAGCCCCAGCATTTT
>.|.|TRBJ1-2|TRBV6-1
CASSELLGRGYGYTF
TGTGCCAGCAGTGAATTATTGGGCCGGGGCTATGGCTACACCTTC
>TRBD1|.|TRBJ2-7|TRBV19
CASKRTGEFYEQYF
TGTGCCAGTAAGCGAACAGGGGAGTTCTACGAGCAGTACTTC
>.|.|TRBJ1-1|TRBV10-3
CAISGLSGTRPEAFF
TGTGCCATCAGTGGGTTATCCGGGACTCGACCTGAAGCTTTCTTT
>.|.|TRBJ1-2|TRBV18
CASSPQAPTYEGYTF
TGTGCCAGCTCACCACAAGCCCCAACTTATGAAGGCTACACCTTC
>.|.|TRBJ2-1|TRBV5-1
CASSPRGRQSNEQFF
TGCGCCAGCAGCCCCAGGGGTAGACAGTCGAATGAGCAGTTCTTC
>TRBD1|.|TRBJ1-1|TRBV20-1
CSARGDREAFF
TGCAGTGCTAGAGGGGACAGGGAAGCTTTCTTT
>.|.|TRBJ1-3|TRBV7-8
CASSLGGRSGNTIYF
TGTGCCAGCAGCTTAGGCGGCCGCTCTGGAAACACCATATATTTT
>.|.|TRBJ2-6|TRBV7-8
CASSLVKGGALGANVLTF
TGTGCCAGCAGCTTAGTGAAAGGGGGGGCGCTTGGGGCCAACGTCCTGACTTTC
>TRBD1|.|TRBJ1-5|TRBV30
CAWSGGTGNGQPQHF
TGTGCCTGGAGTGGGGGGACAGGAAATGGTCAGCCCCAGCATTTT
>TRBD2|.|TRBJ2-1|TRBV25-1
CASSEFGTSALEQFF
TGTGCCAGCAGTGAATTTGGGACTAGCGCTCTTGAGCAGTTCTTC
>TRBD2|once|TRBJ2-2|TRBV4-3
CASSHSPGLAGLANTGELFF
TGCGCCAGCAGCCATTCCCCGGGACTAGCGGGCCTCGCGAACACCGGGGAGCTGTTTTTT
>.|.|TRBJ1-3|TRBV10-3
CAIRRMGTSGNTIYF
TGTGCCATCAGGCGGATGGGTACCTCTGGAAACACCATATATTTT
>TRBD1|once|TRBJ1-2|TRBV7-2
CASSLAINPPQGGNYGYTF
TGTGCCAGCAGCTTAGCCATCAACCCCCCCCAGGGGGGTAACTATGGCTACACCTTC
>.|.|TRBJ2-1|TRBV30
CAWMRGNVF
TGTGCCTGGATGAGGGGGAACGTCTTC
>TRBD1|.|TRBJ1-3|TRBV9
CASSVNQGGTGNTIYF
TGTGCCAGCAGCGTAAATCAAGGGGGCACTGGAAACACCATATATTTT
>.|.|TRBJ1-2|TRBV5-4
CASSLGGLDRRYGYTF
TGTGCCAGCAGCTTGGGGGGATTGGACAGACGCTATGGCTACACCTTC
>.|.|TRBJ2-1|TRBV18
CASSFRSIGLTYNEQFF
TGTGCCAGCTCATTCCGATCCATCGGACTAACCTACAATGAGCAGTTCTTC
>.|once|TRBJ2-7|TRBV4-2
CASSQAWTVENYEQYF
TGTGCCAGCAGCCAAGCTTGGACAGTCGAAAACTACGAGCAGTACTTC
>.|.|TRBJ1-6|TRBV6-5
CASSYEAGISSPLHF
TGTGCCAGCAGTTACGAGGCAGGGATTAGTTCACCCCTCCACTTT
>TRBD1|.|TRBJ2-2|TRBV2
CAPGQRTGELFF
TGTGCACCGGGACAGAGGACCGGGGAGCTGTTTTTT
>TRBD1|once|TRBJ2-7|TRBV5-1
CASSTTPGQGAYEQYF
TGCGCCAGCAGCACTACTCCGGGACAGGGGGCTTACGAGCAGTACTTC
>.|.|TRBJ2-7|TRBV29-1
CSVEGEQPYEQYF
TGCAGCGTTGAAGGCGAACAGCCCTACGAGCAGTACTTC
>TRBD1|.|TRBJ1-4|TRBV19
CASSRTGLNEKLFF
TGTGCCAGTAGTAGGACAGGACTTAATGAAAAACTGTTTTTT